The 7 T cell receptor beta chains below come from one sample, sequenced in a study of blood T cell repertoires in COVID-19. TCRdb's table, derived via immunoSEQ multiplex PCR, lists solely in-frame clones and lacks some. The sample records 30,000 to 40,000 clones, roughly 87% being singletons. Sequencing input: peripheral blood. These TCRs come from a woman in her sixties with active COVID-19.

The chain joins TRBV5-4 to TRBJ1-1, with 7 bases fitting TRBD1. V shed 4 bases and J 3 bases; nucleotides not matched to a gene: 6. The germline gives CDR1 SGHNT, CDR2 YYREEE (reference sequence). CDR3 length: 14 amino acids. The CDR3 nucleotides read TGTGCCAGCAGCGACAGGGTGGGTGACACTGAAGCTTTCTTT. Its protein product is CASSDRVGDTEAFF.

In DNA, the CDR3 is TGTGCCAGCAGCCTAAAACCTAGCGGGGGAGCCCCCGGGGAGCTGTTTTTT. Its translation: CASSLKPSGGAPGELFF. J is TRBJ2-2 and V is TRBV5-4, with TRBD2 matching 10 bases. V gave up 4 bases and J gave up 6 bases; unmatched junction bases: 12. From germline, CDR1 is SGHNT and CDR2 YYREEE (reference sequence). The CDR3 is 17 amino acids.

The V and J genes are TRBV2 and TRBJ2-7, with a tentative D call TRBD1 (5 bases). Germline loops: CDR1 SNHLY, CDR2 FYNNEI. V lost 4 bases to trimming and J lost 3 bases, with 13 bases between them. CDR3 size: 14 residues. The CDR3 protein is CASSAKGVGYEQYF. Here the CDR3 DNA reads TGTGCCAGCAGTGCTAAAGGGGTTGGCTACGAGCAGTACTTC.

This chain links TRBV3-1 (or the pseudogene TRBV3-2) with TRBJ2-1; 8 nucleotides agree with TRBD2. The V gene's germline CDR1 is LGHDT and CDR2 YNNKEL (reference sequence). The CDR3 length is 15 residues. J lost 9 bases, V lost 3 bases, and 10 bases had no gene match. The CDR3 nucleotides read TGTGCCAGCAGCCATACGGGGGGGGGATATGTTGAGCAGTTCTTC. Translated: CASSHTGGGYVEQFF.

The chain links TRBV9 to TRBJ2-7; 8 nucleotides agree with TRBD2. Trimming cost V 4 bases and J 6 bases; bases outside gene matches: 9. The CDR3 extends over 14 amino acids. Germline-derived CDR1 and CDR2 are SGDLS and YYNGEE. CDR3 protein: CASSSSGGTLEQYF. CDR3 bases: TGTGCCAGCAGCTCTTCGGGGGGGACTCTCGAGCAGTACTTC.

The J gene is TRBJ2-1, the V gene TRBV29-1; perhaps TRBD2 as D (5 bases). V was clipped by 4 bases and J by 4 bases, with 8 bases between them. CDR3 size: 12 residues. CDR1 is SQVTM and CDR2 is ANQGSEA in the germline V gene. The CDR3 DNA sequence: TGCAGCGTTGCGTCGGGATACAATGAGCAGTTCTTC. It is translated as CSVASGYNEQFF.

This sequence joins TRBV28 and TRBJ2-7; D may be TRBD2 (5 bases). The ends were cut back, 6 bases at V and 7 bases at J, with 22 bases in the middle. CDR1 and CDR2 (germline): MDHEN, SYDVKM. This CDR3 is built from 15 residues. The CDR3 loop reads CASSSPGTSLGEQYF. CDR3 DNA: TGTGCCAGCAGCTCCCCGGGAACAAGCCTTGGGGAGCAGTACTTC.